A selection of T cell receptor beta chains follows, all from one sample in a study of CD8 T cells in Susac syndrome. TCRdb fed the immunoSEQ multiplex PCR reads into MiXCR, producing one record per CDR3 protein. The profile shows 150,000 to 200,000 distinct CDR3 sequences, approximately 95% of them singletons. Specimen: CD4+ T cells from PBMCs. These receptor sequences come from a human donor in good health. Each CDR3 is given with its conserved first and last residue. D genes are given only for firm matches. Some rows have no size entry. The others give once, few or many, or a class for an expanded clone.

j_call | clone_size | v_call | d_call | cdr3_aa | cdr3_nt
TRBJ1-2 | - | TRBV12-3/TRBV12-4 | - | CASSLGQTISYGYTF | TGTGCCAGCAGTCTGGGACAAACCATTAGCTATGGCTACACCTTC
TRBJ2-7 | - | TRBV5-1 | - | CASSLAVAREQYF | TGCGCCAGCAGCTTGGCCGTAGCCCGCGAGCAGTACTTC
TRBJ2-1 | - | TRBV5-1 | TRBD2 | CASSLAGTSGVYNEQFF | TGCGCCAGCAGCTTGGCCGGGACTAGCGGGGTCTACAATGAGCAGTTCTTC
TRBJ1-1 | - | TRBV7-3 | - | CASSLDSRGEAFF | TGTGCCAGCAGCTTAGATTCGCGGGGTGAAGCTTTCTTT
TRBJ2-2 | - | TRBV6-6 | TRBD2 | CAIGERGVNTGELFF | TGTGCCATCGGAGAGCGGGGGGTTAACACCGGGGAGCTGTTTTTT
TRBJ1-2 | - | TRBV6-5 | - | CASSYSIRRYGYTF | TGTGCCAGCAGTTACTCGATTAGGCGGTATGGCTACACCTTC
TRBJ1-6 | - | TRBV12-3/TRBV12-4 | - | CASSLQGRPLHF | TGTGCCAGCAGTTTACAGGGTAGACCCCTCCACTTT
TRBJ2-1 | - | TRBV29-1 | - | CSVQRDISYNEQFF | TGCAGCGTTCAGAGAGATATCTCCTACAATGAGCAGTTCTTC
TRBJ2-6 | - | TRBV19 | - | CASSVTGSSGANVLTF | TGTGCCAGTAGTGTTACAGGGAGCTCTGGGGCCAACGTCCTGACTTTC
TRBJ2-4 | - | TRBV20-1 | - | CSAPGGGAKNIQYF | TGCAGTGCCCCCGGAGGGGGAGCCAAAAACATTCAGTACTTC
TRBJ1-1 | - | TRBV12-3/TRBV12-4 | - | CASSSPGVGVDTEAFF | TGTGCCAGCAGTTCCCCCGGGGTGGGGGTGGACACTGAAGCTTTCTTT
TRBJ1-2 | - | TRBV7-2 | TRBD1 | CASSLDRGPTDGYTF | TGTGCCAGCAGCTTAGACAGGGGGCCCACGGATGGCTACACCTTC
TRBJ1-6 | - | TRBV6-5 | - | CASSRGLALHF | TGTGCCAGCAGCCGGGGATTGGCCCTCCACTTT
TRBJ2-7 | - | TRBV5-1 | - | CASSLEAYEQYF | TGCGCCAGCAGCTTGGAGGCCTACGAGCAGTACTTC
TRBJ2-3 | - | TRBV7-7 | - | CASSLGGASDTQYF | TGTGCTAGCAGCTTAGGCGGCGCGTCAGATACGCAGTATTTT
TRBJ2-4 | - | TRBV2 | - | CASSELVRTTKNIQYF | TGTGCCAGCAGTGAATTGGTCAGAACAACCAAAAACATTCAGTACTTC
TRBJ1-5 | - | TRBV12-3/TRBV12-4 | TRBD1 | CASSLGRGQGSGNQPQHF | TGTGCCAGCAGTTTAGGGAGGGGGCAAGGCTCGGGCAATCAGCCCCAGCATTTT
TRBJ2-1 | once | TRBV20-1 | TRBD1 | CRAGGDRGRDEQFF | TGCAGGGCTGGGGGGGACAGGGGGCGAGATGAGCAGTTCTTC
TRBJ2-5 | - | TRBV14 | - | CASSHRRETQYF | TGTGCCAGCAGCCACAGGAGGGAGACCCAGTACTTC
TRBJ1-6 | few | TRBV12-3/TRBV12-4 | - | CASSLRGSYNSPLHF | TGTGCCAGCAGTTTGCGAGGGTCCTATAATTCACCCCTCCACTTT
TRBJ1-6 | once | TRBV3-1 | - | CASSLGGGNSPLHF | TGTGCCAGCAGCCTTGGGGGGGGTAATTCACCCCTCCACTTT
TRBJ2-3 | - | TRBV20-1 | - | CSARVVDTQYF | TGCAGTGCTAGAGTCGTAGATACGCAGTATTTT
TRBJ1-5 | - | TRBV19 | TRBD1 | CASTLEWDRYSNQPQHF | TGTGCCAGTACCTTAGAGTGGGACAGATATAGCAATCAGCCCCAGCATTTT
TRBJ2-3 | - | TRBV9 | - | CASSPLQGTITDTQYF | TGTGCCAGCAGCCCACTACAGGGGACTATCACAGATACGCAGTATTTT
TRBJ2-1 | - | TRBV9 | - | CASSVGPSYNEQFF | TGTGCCAGCAGCGTAGGGCCTTCCTACAATGAGCAGTTCTTC
TRBJ2-7 | once | TRBV6-5 | - | CASSSPASVSYEQYF | TGTGCCAGCAGTTCCCCAGCGTCTGTTTCCTACGAGCAGTACTTC
TRBJ2-4 | - | TRBV6-1 | TRBD2 | CASSPRDSGGLAKNIQYF | TGTGCCAGCAGTCCAAGGGATAGCGGGGGCTTAGCCAAAAACATTCAGTACTTC
TRBJ2-1 | - | TRBV12-3/TRBV12-4 | - | CASSLGVDGGEQFF | TGTGCCAGCAGTTTAGGGGTGGACGGGGGTGAGCAGTTCTTC
TRBJ2-2 | - | TRBV5-1 | - | CASSLFNSGTGELFF | TGCGCCAGCAGCTTGTTTAATTCGGGGACCGGGGAGCTGTTTTTT
TRBJ1-6 | - | TRBV6-5 | TRBD1 | CASSSPTGASYSPLHF | TGTGCCAGCAGTTCCCCGACAGGGGCGAGCTATTCACCCCTCCACTTT
TRBJ2-1 | - | TRBV10-3 | TRBD1 | CAISRQGGYNEQFF | TGTGCCATCAGCCGACAGGGGGGATACAATGAGCAGTTCTTC
TRBJ2-5 | - | TRBV27 | - | CASRLGQGNQETQYF | TGTGCCAGCAGGCTTGGGCAGGGGAACCAAGAGACCCAGTACTTC